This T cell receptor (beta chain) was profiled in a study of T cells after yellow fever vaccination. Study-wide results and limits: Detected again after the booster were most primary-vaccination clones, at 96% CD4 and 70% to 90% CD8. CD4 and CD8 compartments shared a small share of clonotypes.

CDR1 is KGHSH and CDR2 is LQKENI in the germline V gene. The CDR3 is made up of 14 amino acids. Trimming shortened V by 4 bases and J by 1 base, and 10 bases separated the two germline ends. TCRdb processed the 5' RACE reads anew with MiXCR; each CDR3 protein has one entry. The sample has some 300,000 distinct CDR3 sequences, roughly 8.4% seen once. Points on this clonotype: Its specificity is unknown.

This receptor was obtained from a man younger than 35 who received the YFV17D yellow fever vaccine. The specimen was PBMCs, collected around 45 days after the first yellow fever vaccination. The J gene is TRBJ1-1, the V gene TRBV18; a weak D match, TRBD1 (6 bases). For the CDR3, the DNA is TGTGCCAGCTCACAGTGGACAGCGAACACTGAAGCTTTCTTT. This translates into CASSQWTANTEAFF.